The 21 T cell receptor beta chains listed next were all sequenced from one sample in a study of cytomegalovirus exposure and HLA in healthy donors. PCR primers comprised 60 Vbeta and 13 Jbeta primers. The table came from immunoSEQ multiplex PCR; TCRdb's copy has only in-frame clones and leaves some out. The table has 70,000 to 90,000 clones, roughly two thirds seen once. Sequencing was performed on PBMCs. The origin of the receptors is a man aged 55 to 70 in good health and CMV-seropositive.

The chain couples TRBV6-1 to TRBJ1-1, with no clear D. CDR1 MNHNS and CDR2 SASEGT come from the germline V gene. CDR3 length: 14 amino acids. V lost 5 bases, J lost 5 bases, and 15 bases lay in between. The CDR3 DNA is TGTGCCAGCAGTTCCGGGGTTCGTAGGACTGAAGCTTTCTTT. As protein: CASSSGVRRTEAFF.

The chain has TRBV5-1 and TRBJ2-2; maybe TRBD1 (6 bases). Germline-derived CDR1 and CDR2 are SGHRS and YFSETQ. Trimming shortened V by 4 bases and J by 5 bases, and 15 bases separated the two germline ends. This CDR3 comprises 15 residues. The DNA of the CDR3 is TGCGCCAGCAGCAGGACAGAGGATGGGACCGGGGAGCTGTTTTTT. Its translation is CASSRTEDGTGELFF. The whole variable domain, remainder taken from reference TRBV5-1 and TRBJ2-2, is KAGVTQTPRYLIKTRGQQVTLSCSPISGHRSVSWYQQTPGQGLQFLFEYFSETQRNKGNFPGRFSGRQFSNSRSEMNVSTLELGDSALYLCASSRTEDGTGELFFGEGSRLTVL.

This clone was observed a few times. V gene TRBV9 combines with J gene TRBJ1-6, with a weak D call TRBD1 (5 bases). Looked up from germline, CDR1 is SGDLS and CDR2 is YYNGEE. V was trimmed by 3 bases and J by 6 bases, leaving 13 bases between them. CDR3 length equals 15 residues. The CDR3, as DNA: TGTGCCAGCAGCGAGTGGGGCAGAATTAATTCACCCCTCCACTTT. Protein: CASSEWGRINSPLHF. The full variable domain, with the rest looked up from reference TRBV9 and TRBJ1-6, is DSGVTQTPKHLITATGQRVTLRCSPRSGDLSVYWYQQSLDQGLQFLIQYYNGEERAKGNILERFSAQQFPDLHSELNLSSLELGDSALYFCASSEWGRINSPLHFGNGTRLTVT.

The rearrangement uses TRBV6-1 and TRBJ2-4, with no clear D. The CDR3 runs to 13 residues. Per the germline V gene, CDR1 is MNHNS and CDR2 is SASEGT. V was pared by 6 bases and J by 0 bases, with 6 bases between. CDR3 DNA: TGTGCCAGCAGGGAGTTAGCCAAAAACATTCAGTACTTC. Protein sequence: CASRELAKNIQYF.

This chain joins TRBV11-2 and TRBJ2-7, with 10 positions matching TRBD2. The CDR3 has 15 residues. Germline-derived CDR1 and CDR2 are SGHAT and FQNNGV. After removal of 5 bases from V and 2 bases from J, the junction contained 6 bases not matched to a gene. In nucleotides, the CDR3 is TGTGCCAGCAGCACCTCTAGCGGGGGCGCCTACGAGCAGTACTTC. It is translated as CASSTSSGGAYEQYF.

This clone is judged medium-sized. The rearrangement joins TRBV4-1 to TRBJ2-1, with 7 nucleotides matching TRBD2. Germline V gene data show CDR1 as MGHRA and CDR2 as YSYEKL. V lost 0 bases and J lost 4; bases outside the gene matches: 6. The CDR3 is 16 amino acids. CDR3 sequence reads: CASSQEKREGYNEQFF. CDR3 DNA: TGCGCCAGCAGCCAAGAGAAGCGGGAAGGGTACAATGAGCAGTTCTTC.

Remarks on this clone: Other nucleotide sequences from this sample produce the same CDR3. CDR3 sequence reads: CASSELAGADTQYF. The CDR3 DNA sequence: TGTGCCAGCAGTGAACTAGCGGGAGCGGATACGCAGTATTTT. The rearrangement joins TRBV2 to TRBJ2-3; the match to TRBD2 covers 10 bases. This CDR3 spans 14 amino acids. CDR1 is SNHLY, CDR2 FYNNEI, per germline. The J segment lost 6 bases and the V segment lost 2 bases, leaving 2 bases of the junction unmatched.

The chain has TRBV10-2 and TRBJ1-1, with 9 bases lining up with TRBD1. Looked up from germline, CDR1 is WSHSY and CDR2 is SAAADI. The CDR3 consists of 14 residues. After removal of 6 bases from V and 1 base from J, the junction contained 3 bases not matched to a gene. Written as DNA, the CDR3 is TGCGCCAGCAGGATGGGACAGGGGAACACTGAAGCTTTCTTT. Its translation: CASRMGQGNTEAFF.

This CDR3 is CASKGSTEAFF. The CDR3, as DNA: TGTGCCAGTAAAGGGAGCACTGAAGCTTTCTTT. The chain uses TRBV19 and TRBJ1-1; D ambiguous. V lost 7 bases and J lost 4, with 7 bases in between. The CDR3 is made up of 11 amino acids. Per the germline V gene, CDR1 is LNHDA and CDR2 is SQIVND (reference sequence).

There are a few counts of this clone. This chain connects TRBV5-4 to TRBJ2-2, with TRBD2 matching 7 bases. After removal of 5 bases from V and 5 bases from J, the junction contained 6 bases not matched to a gene. The germline V gene encodes CDR1 SGHNT and CDR2 YYREEE (reference sequence). The CDR3 totals 14 residues. CDR3 sequence (DNA): TGTGCCAGCAGTTCCGGGACTATAACCGGGGAGCTGTTTTTT. Amino acid sequence: CASSSGTITGELFF.

The chain employs TRBV27 and TRBJ1-2, with 11 bases that match TRBD1. V was pared by 6 bases and J by 0 bases, with 15 bases of the junction left unmatched. Germline V gene lookup returns CDR1 MNHEY and CDR2 SMNVEV (reference sequence). This CDR3 has 19 amino acids. This CDR3 is CASSLLPGQGAIANYGYTF. The CDR3 DNA follows: TGTGCCAGCAGCCTCCTCCCCGGACAGGGGGCAATTGCTAACTATGGCTACACCTTC.

V and J are TRBV7-9 and TRBJ1-1; D not resolved. The CDR3 runs 10 residues. Germline-derived CDR1 and CDR2 are SEHNR and FQNEAQ (reference sequence). The chain's CDR3 is CSYDSTEAFF. CDR3 nucleotide sequence: TGTTCCTACGATAGTACTGAAGCTTTCTTT.

Comment on this clone: The junction does not match germline at one end; this may be a read error. This chain uses TRBV7-9 with TRBJ1-4; D is unclear. The CDR3 runs 15 residues. From germline, CDR1 is SEHNR and CDR2 FQNEAQ (reference sequence). In DNA, the CDR3 is TGTTCCAGCAGCCCCGAGTCGCCAAAGCGGGAAAAACTGTTTTTT. It codes for CSSSPESPKREKLFF.

This clone has more than one count but fewer than ten. The V call is TRBV29-1, the J call TRBJ2-7, with D possibly matching TRBD2 (6 bases). V was pared by 5 bases and J by 3 bases, with 14 bases between. This CDR3 has 13 amino acids. Germline V gene sequence: CDR1 SQVTM, CDR2 ANQGSEA. CDR3 sequence: CSVSSGAGYEQYF. CDR3 sequence (DNA): TGCAGCGTTTCGTCGGGAGCGGGCTACGAGCAGTACTTC.

This clone was picked up a small number of times. V and J are TRBV10-3 and TRBJ1-4, with TRBD1 as a possible D gene (6 bases). CDR3 length: 15 amino acids. Germline CDR1 is ENHRY and CDR2 is SYGVKD. Trimming removed 3 bases from V and 3 bases from J, with 11 bases in between. The CDR3 DNA reads as TGTGCCATCAGTGAAGGGGCAGGGGCTAATGAAAAACTGTTTTTT. It yields the protein CAISEGAGANEKLFF.

This clone was picked up one time. V usage is TRBV4-2 and J usage is TRBJ2-7, with TRBD1 identical over 7 bases. CDR3 size: 15 residues. Per germline, CDR1 LGHNA and CDR2 YNFKEQ. The J segment lost 3 bases and the V segment lost 0 bases, leaving 5 bases of the junction unmatched. CDR3 sequence reads: CASSQEIQGNYEQYF. As DNA, the CDR3 is TGTGCCAGCAGCCAAGAAATACAGGGGAACTACGAGCAGTACTTC.

The rearrangement uses TRBV4-3 and TRBJ2-2; D is ambiguous. Per the germline V gene, CDR1 is LGHNA and CDR2 is YSLEER. The CDR3 has 14 residues. The V end lost 1 base, the J end lost 5 bases, and 8 bases lay between the germline ends. CDR3 nucleotide sequence: TGCGCCAGCAGCCAAGGCTACCTGACCGGGGAGCTGTTTTTT. It specifies CASSQGYLTGELFF.

This clone was detected a few times. In DNA, the CDR3 is TGTGCCAGCAGCCGGAGGGAAGAGCAGTTCTTC. This translates into CASSRREEQFF. This chain joins TRBV13 and TRBJ2-1; possibly TRBD2 for D (6 bases). CDR3 length: 11 amino acids. V was cut by 5 bases and J by 10 bases, with 9 bases left in between. Germline CDR1 reads PRHDT; CDR2 reads FYEKMQ (reference sequence).

This clone was counted a single time. The chain joins TRBV9 to TRBJ1-2; 8 bases are shared with TRBD1. Germline CDR1 and CDR2: SGDLS and YYNGEE. Trimming cost V 0 bases and J 8 bases; bases outside gene matches: 9. The CDR3 has 15 amino acids. DNA of the CDR3: TGTGCCAGCAGCGTAGAGGCGTCAGGGGGCCGGGGCTACACCTTC. Protein sequence: CASSVEASGGRGYTF.

The rearrangement joins TRBV6-5 to TRBJ1-3; no clear D. V lost 6 bases to trimming and J lost 5 bases, with 17 bases between them. Germline loops: CDR1 MNHEY, CDR2 SVGAGI. CDR3 length equals 15 residues. CDR3 loop: CASSVQRGIRNTIYF. CDR3 coding DNA: TGTGCCAGCAGCGTTCAGCGGGGTATAAGAAACACCATATATTTT.

As for this clone: Relative to the germline gene, one junction end is altered; a read error may explain this. The rearrangement uses TRBV7-9 and TRBJ1-4, with a tentative D call TRBD1 (5 bases). Germline CDR1 and CDR2: SEHNR and FQNEAQ (reference sequence). The CDR3 has 14 residues. The CDR3 coding sequence is TGTTCCAGCAGCTTAAGGACAATAGACGAAAAACTGTTTTTT. Its translation: CSSSLRTIDEKLFF.